This T cell receptor beta chain was retrieved from a study of CD8 T cells in Susac syndrome. Study outcomes and limitations: TEMRA cells and active patients showed peak Susac CD8+ clonal expansion.

The T cells that were sequenced for TCR beta were CD8+ and CD4+ cells from blood. Definite or probable Susac syndrome was diagnosed using recently defined diagnostic criteria. Negative magnetic isolation gave CD8+ and CD4+ cells; FACS enriched CD8+ TEMRA. Turning to this clonotype: No antigen is known for it.

V lost 3 bases and J lost 6, with 9 bases in between. The CDR3 is 11 amino acids. Germline assignment: CDR1 SQVTM and CDR2 ANQGSEA. Reverse transcription of about 0.5 to 1 ug RNA used random hexamers. TCRdb used MiXCR to reprocess the immunoSEQ multiplex PCR reads, holding one entry per CDR3 protein. The sample lists about 53,000 distinct CDR3 sequences, over 90% occurring once. This clonotype was sampled from a human donor with Susac syndrome. The sequencing sample was made of CD8+ T cells from PBMCs. The chain carries TRBV29-1 and TRBJ2-7; D is possibly TRBD2 (7 bases). For the CDR3, the DNA is TGCAGCGTTGACGGGGGGCTCGAGCAGTACTTC. Residues: CSVDGGLEQYF.